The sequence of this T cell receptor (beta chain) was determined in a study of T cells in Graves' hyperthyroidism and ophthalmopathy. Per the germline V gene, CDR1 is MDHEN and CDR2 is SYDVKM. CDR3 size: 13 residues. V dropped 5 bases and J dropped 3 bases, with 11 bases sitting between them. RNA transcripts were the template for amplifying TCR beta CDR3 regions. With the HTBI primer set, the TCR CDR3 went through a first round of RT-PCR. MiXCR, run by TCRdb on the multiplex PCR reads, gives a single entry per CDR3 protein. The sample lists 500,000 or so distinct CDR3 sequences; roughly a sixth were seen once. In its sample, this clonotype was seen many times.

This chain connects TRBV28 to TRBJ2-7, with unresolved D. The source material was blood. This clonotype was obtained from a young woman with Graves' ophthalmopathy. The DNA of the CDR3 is TGTGCCAGCAGTCCCCCACACCACTACGAGCAGTACTTC. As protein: CASSPPHHYEQYF.